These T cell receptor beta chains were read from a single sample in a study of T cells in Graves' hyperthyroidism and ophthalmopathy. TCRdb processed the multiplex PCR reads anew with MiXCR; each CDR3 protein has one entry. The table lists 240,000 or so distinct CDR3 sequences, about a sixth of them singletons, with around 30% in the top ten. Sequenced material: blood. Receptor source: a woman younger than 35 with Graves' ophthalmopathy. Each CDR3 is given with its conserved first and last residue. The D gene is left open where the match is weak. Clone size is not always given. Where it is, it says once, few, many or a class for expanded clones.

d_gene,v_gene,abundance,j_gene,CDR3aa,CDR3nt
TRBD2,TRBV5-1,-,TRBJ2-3,CASSRTNYRLAGADTQYF,TGCGCCAGCAGCCGGACCAATTACCGACTAGCGGGAGCAGATACGCAGTATTTT
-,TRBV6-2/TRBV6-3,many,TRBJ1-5,CASSYGGSGNQPQHF,TGTGCCAGCAGTTATGGGGGATCGGGCAATCAGCCCCAGCATTTT
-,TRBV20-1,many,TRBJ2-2,CSAREGATDLTGELFF,TGCAGTGCTAGAGAAGGGGCTACCGATTTAACCGGGGAGCTGTTTTTT
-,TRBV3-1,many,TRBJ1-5,CASSQGTRGQPQHF,TGTGCCAGCAGCCAAGGTACTAGAGGTCAGCCCCAGCATTTT
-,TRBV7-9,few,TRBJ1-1,CASGQMAGMNTEAFF,TGTGCCAGCGGCCAAATGGCAGGGATGAACACTGAAGCTTTCTTT
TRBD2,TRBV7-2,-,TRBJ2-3,CASSLSGLAGGTTDTQYF,TGTGCCAGCAGCTTAAGCGGACTAGCGGGGGGAACCACAGATACGCAGTATTTT
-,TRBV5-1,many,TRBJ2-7,CASSGKEESPSYEQYF,TGCGCCAGCAGCGGAAAGGAGGAATCCCCCTCCTACGAGCAGTACTTC
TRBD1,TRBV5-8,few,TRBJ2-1,CASSPQGTAYNEQFF,TGTGCCAGCAGCCCACAGGGGACCGCCTACAATGAGCAGTTCTTC
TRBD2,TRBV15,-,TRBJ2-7,CATREGTSGGDEQYF,TGTGCCACCAGGGAAGGGACTAGCGGGGGGGACGAGCAGTACTTC
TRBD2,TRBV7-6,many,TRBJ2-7,CASTEGLAVTYEQYF,TGTGCCAGCACCGAGGGACTAGCGGTTACCTACGAGCAGTACTTC
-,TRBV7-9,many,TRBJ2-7,CASSLVGQTYEQYF,TGTGCCAGCAGCTTAGTAGGACAAACCTACGAGCAGTACTTC
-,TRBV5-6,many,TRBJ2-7,CASSQGPRYEQYF,TGTGCCAGCAGCCAAGGACCACGCTACGAGCAGTACTTC
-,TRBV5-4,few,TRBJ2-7,CASSLVSDYEQYF,TGTGCCAGCAGCTTGGTTTCCGACTACGAGCAGTACTTC
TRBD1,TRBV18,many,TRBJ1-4,CASSPTGGGEKLFF,TGTGCCAGCTCCCCCACAGGGGGTGGTGAAAAACTGTTTTTT
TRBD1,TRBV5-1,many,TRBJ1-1,CASSLGGQGNTEAFF,TGCGCCAGCAGCTTGGGAGGACAGGGGAACACTGAAGCTTTCTTT
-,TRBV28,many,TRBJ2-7,CASSGPASGEQYF,TGTGCCAGCAGCGGTCCGGCGAGCGGCGAGCAGTACTTC
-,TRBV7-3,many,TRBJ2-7,CASSLTTEYEQYF,TGTGCCAGCAGCTTAACGACAGAGTACGAGCAGTACTTC
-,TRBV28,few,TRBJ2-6,CATRGHISGANVLTF,TGTGCCACCAGGGGTCATATCTCTGGGGCCAACGTCCTGACTTTC
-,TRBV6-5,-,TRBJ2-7,CASSLVSGYYPYEQYF,TGTGCCAGCAGTTTAGTAAGCGGGTACTATCCCTACGAGCAGTACTTC
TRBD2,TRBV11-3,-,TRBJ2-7,CASSFSRLAGGYEQYF,TGTGCCAGCAGCTTTAGTCGGCTAGCGGGAGGTTACGAGCAGTACTTC
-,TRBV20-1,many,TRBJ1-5,CSARGTVNQPQHF,TGCAGTGCTAGAGGGACAGTCAATCAGCCCCAGCATTTT
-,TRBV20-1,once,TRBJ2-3,CSAAAGGRLDTQYF,TGCAGTGCAGCGGCCGGGGGCCGGTTAGATACGCAGTATTTT
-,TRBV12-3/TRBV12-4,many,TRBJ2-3,CASTHTDTQYF,TGTGCCAGCACCCACACAGATACGCAGTATTTT
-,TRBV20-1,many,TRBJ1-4,CSAVGASNEKLFF,TGCAGTGCAGTGGGGGCCTCTAATGAAAAACTGTTTTTT
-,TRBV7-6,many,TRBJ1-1,CASSSYAGTSTEAFF,TGTGCCAGCAGCTCATATGCCGGGACATCCACTGAAGCTTTCTTT
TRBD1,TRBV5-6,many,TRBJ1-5,CASSRRQGRFSNQPQHF,TGTGCCAGCAGCCGCAGACAGGGACGATTTAGCAATCAGCCCCAGCATTTT
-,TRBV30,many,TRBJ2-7,CAWATDGKAYEQYF,TGTGCCTGGGCAACAGACGGAAAAGCCTACGAGCAGTACTTC
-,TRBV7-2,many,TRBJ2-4,CASSLLGSNIQYF,TGTGCCAGCAGCTTACTTGGGTCTAACATTCAGTACTTC
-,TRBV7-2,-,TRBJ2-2,CASSSLAGQLNTGELFF,TGTGCCAGCAGCTCCCTCGCGGGACAACTGAACACCGGGGAGCTGTTTTTT
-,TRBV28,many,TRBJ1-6,CASIGATGSYNSPLHF,TGTGCCAGTATTGGGGCGACAGGCTCCTATAATTCACCCCTCCACTTT
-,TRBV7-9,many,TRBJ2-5,CASSLGQWETQYF,TGTGCCAGCAGCTTAGGACAGTGGGAGACCCAGTACTTC
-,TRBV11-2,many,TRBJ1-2,CASSFGLRGGYTF,TGTGCCAGCAGCTTTGGCTTGCGGGGTGGCTACACCTTC
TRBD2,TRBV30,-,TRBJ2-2,CAWPGTSGRFRNTGELFF,TGTGCCTGGCCCGGGACTAGCGGGAGGTTCCGAAACACCGGGGAGCTGTTTTTT
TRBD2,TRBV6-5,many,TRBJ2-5,CASSYSGLAGAETQYF,TGTGCCAGCAGTTACTCGGGACTAGCGGGGGCGGAGACCCAGTACTTC
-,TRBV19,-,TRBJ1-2,CASSQTRGQGRYYGYTF,TGTGCCAGTAGTCAAACCCGGGGGCAGGGTCGGTACTATGGCTACACCTTC
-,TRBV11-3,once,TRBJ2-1,CASSPLGGAPNEQFF,TGTGCCAGCAGCCCCTTGGGGGGGGCCCCCAATGAGCAGTTCTTC
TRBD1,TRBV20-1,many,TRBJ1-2,CSAWGQKGDGYTF,TGCAGTGCTTGGGGACAGAAGGGAGATGGCTACACCTTC
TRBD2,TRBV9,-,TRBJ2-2,CASSEGGSRGELFF,TGTGCCAGCAGCGAGGGAGGGAGTAGGGGGGAGCTGTTTTTT
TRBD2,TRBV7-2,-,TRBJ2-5,CASSPTSGALETQYF,TGTGCCAGCAGCCCGACTAGCGGGGCCTTGGAGACCCAGTACTTC
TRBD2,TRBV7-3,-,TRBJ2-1,CASSLGSAGGNNEQFF,TGTGCCAGCAGCTTAGGGTCAGCGGGGGGGAACAATGAGCAGTTCTTC
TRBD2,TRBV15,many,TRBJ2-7,CATSSETSGGRYEQYF,TGTGCCACCAGCAGCGAGACTAGCGGGGGGCGCTACGAGCAGTACTTC
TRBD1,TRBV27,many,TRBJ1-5,CASQHGTGNNQPQHF,TGTGCCAGTCAACACGGGACAGGGAACAATCAGCCCCAGCATTTT
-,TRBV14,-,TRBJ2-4,CASSQDLQEDKNIQYF,TGTGCCAGCAGCCAAGATCTTCAAGAAGACAAAAACATTCAGTACTTC
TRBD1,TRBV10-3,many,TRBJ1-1,CAISETQGVNTEAFF,TGTGCCATCAGTGAAACCCAGGGGGTTAATACTGAAGCTTTCTTT
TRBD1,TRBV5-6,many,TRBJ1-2,CASSPYNRGRNYGYTF,TGTGCCAGCAGCCCCTACAACAGGGGGCGAAACTATGGCTACACCTTC
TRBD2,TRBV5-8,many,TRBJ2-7,CASSSSGLAASYEQYF,TGTGCCAGCAGCTCATCGGGACTAGCGGCCTCCTACGAGCAGTACTTC
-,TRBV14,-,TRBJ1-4,CASSPRGGFGTNEKLFF,TGTGCCAGCAGCCCCCGGGGGGGGTTTGGAACTAATGAAAAACTGTTTTTT
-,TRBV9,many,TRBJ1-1,CASSVDGGLVTEAFF,TGTGCCAGCAGCGTAGACGGAGGGCTGGTCACTGAAGCTTTCTTT
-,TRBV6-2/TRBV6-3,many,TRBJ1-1,CASSRAELGITEAFF,TGTGCCAGCAGCCGCGCTGAGTTGGGTATTACTGAAGCTTTCTTT
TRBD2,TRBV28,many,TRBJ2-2,CASSLFTGGPRGELFF,TGTGCCAGCAGTTTATTTACGGGAGGCCCTCGTGGGGAGCTGTTTTTT
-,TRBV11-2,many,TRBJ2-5,CASSSFREQETQYF,TGTGCCAGCAGCTCCTTTCGGGAGCAAGAGACCCAGTACTTC
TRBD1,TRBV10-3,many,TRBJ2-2,CAISQNRGRSTGELFF,TGTGCCATCAGCCAAAACAGGGGAAGGAGCACCGGGGAGCTGTTTTTT
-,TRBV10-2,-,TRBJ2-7,CASSDPYSYEQYF,TGCGCCAGCAGTGACCCGTACAGCTACGAGCAGTACTTC
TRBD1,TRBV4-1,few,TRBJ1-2,CASSQDWTGEFSTHGYTF,TGCGCCAGCAGCCAAGATTGGACAGGGGAGTTTTCAACCCATGGCTACACCTTC
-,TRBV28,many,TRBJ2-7,CASSLLDRNYEQYF,TGTGCCAGCAGTTTACTTGACAGAAACTACGAGCAGTACTTC
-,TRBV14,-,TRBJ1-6,CASSQAGAYRVHF,TGTGCCAGCAGCCAAGCAGGGGCCTATCGGGTCCACTTT
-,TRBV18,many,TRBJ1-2,CASSPPGSDGYTF,TGTGCCAGCTCACCCCCGGGGTCGGATGGCTACACCTTC
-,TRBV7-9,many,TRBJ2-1,CASSSPYNEQFF,TGTGCCAGCAGCTCCCCGTACAATGAGCAGTTCTTC
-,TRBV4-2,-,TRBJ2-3,CASSQVPAEGVNTDTQYF,TGTGCCAGCAGCCAAGTCCCTGCGGAGGGAGTGAACACAGATACGCAGTATTTT